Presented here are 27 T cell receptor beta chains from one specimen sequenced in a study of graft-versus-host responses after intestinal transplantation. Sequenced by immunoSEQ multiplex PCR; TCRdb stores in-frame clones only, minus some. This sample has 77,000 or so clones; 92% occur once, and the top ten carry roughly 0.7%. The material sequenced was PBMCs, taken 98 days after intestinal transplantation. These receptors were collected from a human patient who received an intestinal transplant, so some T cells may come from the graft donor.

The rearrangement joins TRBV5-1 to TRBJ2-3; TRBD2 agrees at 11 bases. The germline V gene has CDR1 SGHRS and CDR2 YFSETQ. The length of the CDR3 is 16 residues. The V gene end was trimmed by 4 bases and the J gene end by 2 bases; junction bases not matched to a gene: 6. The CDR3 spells CASSLGTSGITDTQYF. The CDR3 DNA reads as TGCGCCAGCAGCCTCGGGACTAGCGGAATCACAGATACGCAGTATTTT.

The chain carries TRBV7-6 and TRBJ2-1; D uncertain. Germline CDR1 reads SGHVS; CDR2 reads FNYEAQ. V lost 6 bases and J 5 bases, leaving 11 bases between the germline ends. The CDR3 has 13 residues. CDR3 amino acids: CASSLFQDNEQFF. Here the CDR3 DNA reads TGTGCCAGCAGTCTTTTCCAGGACAATGAGCAGTTCTTC. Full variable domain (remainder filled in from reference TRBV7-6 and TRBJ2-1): GAGVSQSPRYKVTKRGQDVALRCDPISGHVSLYWYRQALGQGPEFLTYFNYEAQQDKSGLPNDRFSAERPEGSISTLTIQRTEQRDSAMYRCASSLFQDNEQFFGPGTRLTVL.

The DNA of the CDR3 is TGTGCCAGCAGCCAAGGCTCGGGGGATCAGCCCCAGCATTTT. Translated: CASSQGSGDQPQHF. V gene TRBV4-2 combines with J gene TRBJ1-5; D may be TRBD1 (5 bases). CDR1 and CDR2 (germline): LGHNA, YNFKEQ. Trimming stripped 1 base from V and 5 bases from J, with 9 bases between. The CDR3 is 14 amino acids.

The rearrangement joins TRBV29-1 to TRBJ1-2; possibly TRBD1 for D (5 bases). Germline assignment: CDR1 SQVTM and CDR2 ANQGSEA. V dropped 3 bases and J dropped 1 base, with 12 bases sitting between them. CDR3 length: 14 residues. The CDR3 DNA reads TGCAGCGTTGATGCAGGGTCGTTTAACTATGGCTACACCTTC. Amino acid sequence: CSVDAGSFNYGYTF.

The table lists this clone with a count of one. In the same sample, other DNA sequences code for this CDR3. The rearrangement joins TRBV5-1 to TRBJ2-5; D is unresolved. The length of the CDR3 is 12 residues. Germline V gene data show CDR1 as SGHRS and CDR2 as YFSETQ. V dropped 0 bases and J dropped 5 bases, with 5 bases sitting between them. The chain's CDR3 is CASSLVGETQYF. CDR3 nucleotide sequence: TGCGCCAGCAGCTTGGTAGGTGAGACCCAGTACTTC.

CDR3 residues: CASSSMDGGASLTDTQYF. As DNA, the CDR3 is TGTGCCAGCAGCTCCATGGACGGTGGGGCTTCACTCACAGATACGCAGTATTTT. The rearrangement uses TRBV7-9 and TRBJ2-3; maybe TRBD1 (5 bases). The CDR3 is 18 residues long. Germline CDR1 SEHNR, CDR2 FQNEAQ (reference sequence). Trimming took 4 bases from V and 2 from J, leaving 22 bases between them.

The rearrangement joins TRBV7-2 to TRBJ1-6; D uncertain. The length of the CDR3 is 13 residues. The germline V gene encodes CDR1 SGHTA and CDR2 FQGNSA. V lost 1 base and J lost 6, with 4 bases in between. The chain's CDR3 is CASSLGINSPLHF. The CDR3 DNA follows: TGTGCCAGCAGCTTAGGGATTAATTCACCCCTCCACTTT. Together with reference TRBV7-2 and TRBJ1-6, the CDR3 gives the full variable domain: GAGVSQSPSNKVTEKGKDVELRCDPISGHTALYWYRQSLGQGLEFLIYFQGNSAPDKSGLPSDRFSAERTGGSVSTLTIQRTQQEDSAVYLCASSLGINSPLHFGNGTRLTVT.

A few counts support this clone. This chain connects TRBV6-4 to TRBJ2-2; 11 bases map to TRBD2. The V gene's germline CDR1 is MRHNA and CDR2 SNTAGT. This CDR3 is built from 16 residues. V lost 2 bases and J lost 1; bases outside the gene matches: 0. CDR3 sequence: CASSDLAGGNTGELFF. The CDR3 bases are TGTGCCAGCAGTGACCTAGCGGGGGGGAACACCGGGGAGCTGTTTTTT.

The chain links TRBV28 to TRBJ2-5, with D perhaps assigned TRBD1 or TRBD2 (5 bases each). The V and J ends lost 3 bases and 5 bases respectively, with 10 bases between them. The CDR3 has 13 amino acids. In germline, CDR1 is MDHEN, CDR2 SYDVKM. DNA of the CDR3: TGTGCCAGCAGTTTTGGGGGTGGGGAGACCCAGTACTTC. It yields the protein CASSFGGGETQYF.

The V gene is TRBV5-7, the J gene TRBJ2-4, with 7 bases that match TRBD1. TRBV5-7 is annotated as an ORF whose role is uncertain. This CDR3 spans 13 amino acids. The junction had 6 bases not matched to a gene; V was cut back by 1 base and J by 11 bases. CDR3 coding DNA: TGTGCCAGCAGCTTGACAGGGGCGATTTTTCAGTACTTC. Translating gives CASSLTGAIFQYF.

The CDR3 region is CASSLAGNYGYTF. CDR3 in DNA: TGTGCCAGCAGTTTGGCGGGGAACTATGGCTACACCTTC. The chain is built from TRBV28 and TRBJ1-2; D not resolved. Germline V gene data show CDR1 as MDHEN and CDR2 as SYDVKM. The CDR3 runs to 13 residues. The V end lost 3 bases, the J end lost 2 bases, and 7 bases lay between the germline ends.

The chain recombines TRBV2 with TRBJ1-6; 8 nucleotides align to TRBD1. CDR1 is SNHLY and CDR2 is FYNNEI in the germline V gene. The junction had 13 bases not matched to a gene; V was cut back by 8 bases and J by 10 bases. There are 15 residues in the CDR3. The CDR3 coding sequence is TGTGCCAGCCTAGGTGACAGGGGTAGGGAGTCACCCCTCCACTTT. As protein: CASLGDRGRESPLHF.

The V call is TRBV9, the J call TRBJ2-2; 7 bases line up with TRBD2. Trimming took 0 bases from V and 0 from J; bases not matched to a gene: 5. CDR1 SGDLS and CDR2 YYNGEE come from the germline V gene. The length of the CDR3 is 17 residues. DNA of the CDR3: TGTGCCAGCAGCGTAGCTAGCGGAAACGCGAACACCGGGGAGCTGTTTTTT. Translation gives CASSVASGNANTGELFF.

CDR3 sequence (DNA): TGTGCCAGCAGTTCGTGGACAGGATACTACAATGAGCAGTTCTTC. Amino acids: CASSSWTGYYNEQFF. The chain combines TRBV27 with TRBJ2-1, with 7 bases lining up with TRBD1. CDR1 is MNHEY and CDR2 is SMNVEV in the germline V gene (reference sequence). CDR3 length equals 15 residues. V was clipped by 4 bases and J by 3 bases; unmatched bases: 6.

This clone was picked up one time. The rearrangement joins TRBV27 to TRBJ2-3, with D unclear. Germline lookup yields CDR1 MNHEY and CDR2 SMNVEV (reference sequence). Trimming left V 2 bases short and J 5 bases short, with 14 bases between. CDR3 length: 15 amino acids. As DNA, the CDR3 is TGTGCCAGCAGTTTAGTCCCCCCCTTAGGAGATACGCAGTATTTT. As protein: CASSLVPPLGDTQYF.

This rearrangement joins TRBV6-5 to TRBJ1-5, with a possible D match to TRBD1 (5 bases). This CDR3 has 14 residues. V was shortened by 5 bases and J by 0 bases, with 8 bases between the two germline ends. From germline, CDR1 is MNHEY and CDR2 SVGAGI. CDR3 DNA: TGTGCCAGCAGTGACAGTTATAGCAATCAGCCCCAGCATTTT. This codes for CASSDSYSNQPQHF.

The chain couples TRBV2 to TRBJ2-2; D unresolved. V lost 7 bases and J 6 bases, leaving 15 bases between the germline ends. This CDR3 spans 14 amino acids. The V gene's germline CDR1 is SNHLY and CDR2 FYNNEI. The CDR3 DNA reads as TGTGCCAGCACCACGGAGAGAGGAGCCGGGGAGCTGTTTTTT. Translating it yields CASTTERGAGELFF. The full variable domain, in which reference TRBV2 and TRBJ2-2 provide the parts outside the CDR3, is EPEVTQTPSHQVTQMGQEVILRCVPISNHLYFYWYRQILGQKVEFLVSFYNNEISEKSEIFDDQFSVERPDGSNFTLKIRSTKLEDSAMYFCASTTERGAGELFFGEGSRLTVL.

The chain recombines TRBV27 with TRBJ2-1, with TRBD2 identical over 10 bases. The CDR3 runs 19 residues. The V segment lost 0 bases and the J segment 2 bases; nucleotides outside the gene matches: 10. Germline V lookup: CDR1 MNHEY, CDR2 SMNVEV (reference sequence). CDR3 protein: CASSLSLAGVTAAYNEQFF. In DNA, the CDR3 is TGTGCCAGCAGTTTATCCCTAGCGGGAGTTACAGCGGCCTACAATGAGCAGTTCTTC.

The CDR3 protein is CASSLLRDRGYTF. The DNA of the CDR3 is TGTGCCAGCAGCTTATTAAGGGATCGAGGCTACACCTTC. V is TRBV7-9 and J is TRBJ1-2; D is uncertain. This CDR3 comprises 13 residues. V was clipped by 2 bases and J by 8 bases, with 12 bases between them. Germline CDR1 is SEHNR and CDR2 is FQNEAQ (reference sequence).

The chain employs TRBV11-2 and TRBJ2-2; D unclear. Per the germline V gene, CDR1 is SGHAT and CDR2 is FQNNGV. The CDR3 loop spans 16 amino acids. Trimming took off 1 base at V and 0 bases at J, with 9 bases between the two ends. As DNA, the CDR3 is TGTGCCAGCAGCTTAGTAGTACACCCGAACACCGGGGAGCTGTTTTTT. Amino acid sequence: CASSLVVHPNTGELFF.

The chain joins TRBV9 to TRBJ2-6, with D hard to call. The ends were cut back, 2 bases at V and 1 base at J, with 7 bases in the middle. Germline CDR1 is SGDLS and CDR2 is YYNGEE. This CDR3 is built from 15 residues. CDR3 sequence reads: CASSVGFSGANVLTF. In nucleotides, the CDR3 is TGTGCCAGCAGCGTGGGGTTTTCTGGGGCCAACGTCCTGACTTTC.

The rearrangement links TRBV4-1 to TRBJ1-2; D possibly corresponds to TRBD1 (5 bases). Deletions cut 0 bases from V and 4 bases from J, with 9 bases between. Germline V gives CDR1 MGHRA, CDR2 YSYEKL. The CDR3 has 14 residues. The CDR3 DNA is TGCGCCAGCAGCCAAGAAAGGGGCGGCTATGGCTACACCTTC. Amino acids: CASSQERGGYGYTF.

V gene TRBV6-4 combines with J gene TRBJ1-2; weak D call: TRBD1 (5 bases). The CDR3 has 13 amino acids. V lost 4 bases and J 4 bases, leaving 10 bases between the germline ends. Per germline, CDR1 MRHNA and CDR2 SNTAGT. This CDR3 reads CASSADRGYGYTF. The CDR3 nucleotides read TGTGCCAGCAGTGCTGACAGAGGCTATGGCTACACCTTC.

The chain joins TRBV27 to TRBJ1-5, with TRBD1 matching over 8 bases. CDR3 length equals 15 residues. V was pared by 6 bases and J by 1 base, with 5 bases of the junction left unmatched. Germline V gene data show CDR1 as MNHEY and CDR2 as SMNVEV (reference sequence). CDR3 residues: CASRSDRVSNQPQHF. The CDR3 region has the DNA TGTGCCAGCAGATCGGACAGGGTAAGCAATCAGCCCCAGCATTTT.

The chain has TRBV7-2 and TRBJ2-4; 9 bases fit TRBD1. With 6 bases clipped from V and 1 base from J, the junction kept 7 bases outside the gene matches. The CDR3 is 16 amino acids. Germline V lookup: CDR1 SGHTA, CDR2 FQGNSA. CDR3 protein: CASSLNRGPAKNIQYF. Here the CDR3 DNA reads TGTGCCAGCAGTCTCAACAGGGGGCCGGCCAAAAACATTCAGTACTTC. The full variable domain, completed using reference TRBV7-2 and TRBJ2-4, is GAGVSQSPSNKVTEKGKDVELRCDPISGHTALYWYRQSLGQGLEFLIYFQGNSAPDKSGLPSDRFSAERTGGSVSTLTIQRTQQEDSAVYLCASSLNRGPAKNIQYFGAGTRLSVL.

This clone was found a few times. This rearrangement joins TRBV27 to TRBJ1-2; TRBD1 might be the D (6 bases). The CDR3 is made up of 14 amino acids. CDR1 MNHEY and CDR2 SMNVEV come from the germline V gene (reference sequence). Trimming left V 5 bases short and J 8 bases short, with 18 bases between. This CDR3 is CASSNTGTINGYTF. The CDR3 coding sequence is TGTGCCAGCAGTAATACCGGGACAATCAACGGCTACACCTTC.

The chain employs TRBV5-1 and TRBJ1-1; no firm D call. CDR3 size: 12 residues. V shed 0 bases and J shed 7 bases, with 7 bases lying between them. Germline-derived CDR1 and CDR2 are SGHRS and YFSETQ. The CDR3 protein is CASSLEAGEAFF. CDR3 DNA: TGCGCCAGCAGCTTGGAGGCGGGTGAAGCTTTCTTT.